This entry is about one T cell receptor (beta chain). Antigen unknown. This CDR3 comprises 16 residues. Germline values: CDR1 SGDLS, CDR2 YYNGEE. V gave up 4 bases and J gave up 2 bases; unmatched junction bases: 10. This entry comes from a study of cytomegalovirus exposure and HLA in healthy donors. Study conclusions and caveats: A later analysis linked 15,000 to 20,000 TCR beta sequences to HLA alleles at 0.05 false discovery rate.

The study ran its PCR with 60 Vbeta and 13 Jbeta primers. Clones were read by immunoSEQ multiplex PCR, and TCRdb kept only the in-frame ones, dropping some. This repertoire shows fewer than 140,000 clones, 70% to 85% found once; its top ten account for roughly 3.6%. This TCR derives from a man in his 60s in good health and CMV-seronegative. This rearrangement joins TRBV9 to TRBJ2-3; 7 bases agree with TRBD2. Sequences were obtained from PBMCs. As DNA, the CDR3 is TGTGCCAGCAGCCCTCGGGGGGACTCATACACAGATACGCAGTATTTT. Translated, it gives CASSPRGDSYTDTQYF.